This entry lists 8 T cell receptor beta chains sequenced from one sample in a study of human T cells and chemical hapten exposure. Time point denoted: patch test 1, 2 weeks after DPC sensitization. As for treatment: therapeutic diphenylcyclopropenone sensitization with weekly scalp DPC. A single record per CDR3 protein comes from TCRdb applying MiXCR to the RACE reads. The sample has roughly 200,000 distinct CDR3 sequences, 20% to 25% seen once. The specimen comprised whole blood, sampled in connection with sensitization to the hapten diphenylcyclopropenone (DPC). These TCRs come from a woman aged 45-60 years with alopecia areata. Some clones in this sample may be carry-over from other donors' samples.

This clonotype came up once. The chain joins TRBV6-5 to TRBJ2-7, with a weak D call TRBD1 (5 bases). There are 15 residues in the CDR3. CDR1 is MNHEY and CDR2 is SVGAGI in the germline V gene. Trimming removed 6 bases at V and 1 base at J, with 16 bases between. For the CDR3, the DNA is TGTGCCAGCAGCCGCCCAGGGTTCAATTCCTACGAGCAGTACTTC. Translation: CASSRPGFNSYEQYF.

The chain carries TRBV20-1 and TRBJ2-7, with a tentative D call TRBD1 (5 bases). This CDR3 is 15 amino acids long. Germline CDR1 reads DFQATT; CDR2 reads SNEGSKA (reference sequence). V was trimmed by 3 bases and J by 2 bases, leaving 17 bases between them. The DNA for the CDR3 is TGCAGTGCTAGTGGACACAGATACCCCACCTACGAGCAGTACTTC. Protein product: CSASGHRYPTYEQYF.

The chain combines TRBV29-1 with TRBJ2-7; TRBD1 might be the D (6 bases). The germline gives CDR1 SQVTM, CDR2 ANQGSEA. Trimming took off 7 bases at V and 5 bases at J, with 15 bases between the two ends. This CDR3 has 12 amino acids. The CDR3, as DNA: TGCAGCGCCAGCACAGGGCACCACGAGCAGTACTTC. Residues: CSASTGHHEQYF.

CDR3 residues: CASSHLSGQPEQYF. CDR3 nucleotides: TGTGCCAGCAGCCACCTTTCAGGGCAGCCGGAGCAGTACTTC. The gene calls are TRBV3-1 and TRBJ2-7; TRBD1 is a possible D gene (5 bases). Germline CDR1 is LGHDT and CDR2 is YNNKEL (reference sequence). The V end lost 3 bases, the J end lost 7 bases, and 16 bases lay between the germline ends. This CDR3 spans 14 amino acids.

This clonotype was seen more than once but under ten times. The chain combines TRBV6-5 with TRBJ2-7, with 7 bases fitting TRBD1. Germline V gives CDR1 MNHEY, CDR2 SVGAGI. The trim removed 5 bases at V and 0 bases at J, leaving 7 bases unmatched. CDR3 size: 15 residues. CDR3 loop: CASSVNRGPSYEQYF. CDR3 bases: TGTGCCAGCAGTGTAAACAGGGGCCCCTCCTACGAGCAGTACTTC.

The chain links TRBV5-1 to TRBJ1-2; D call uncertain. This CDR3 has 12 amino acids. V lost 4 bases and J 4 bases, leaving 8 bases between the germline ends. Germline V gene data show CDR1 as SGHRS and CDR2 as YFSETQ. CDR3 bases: TGCGCCAGCAGCCGCACTACCTATGGCTACACCTTC. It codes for CASSRTTYGYTF.

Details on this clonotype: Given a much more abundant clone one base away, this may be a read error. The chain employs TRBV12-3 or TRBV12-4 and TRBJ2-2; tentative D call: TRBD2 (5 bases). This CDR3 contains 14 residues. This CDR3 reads CASGNSGRTGKLFF. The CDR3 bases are TGTGCCAGTGGGAACAGCGGACGCACCGGGAAGCTGTTTTTT.

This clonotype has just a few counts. CDR3 DNA sequence: TGCGCCAGCAGCTTGGTGACTCAGACCCTCAATAAAGAGACCCAGTACTTC. Translated: CASSLVTQTLNKETQYF. This rearrangement joins TRBV5-1 to TRBJ2-5; the D is unclear. Germline loops: CDR1 SGHRS, CDR2 YFSETQ. The CDR3 has 17 amino acids. The V gene lost 0 bases and the J gene lost 3 bases, with 18 bases spanning the gap.